The TCR beta chain under discussion was sequenced for a study of blood T cell repertoires in COVID-19. Across the whole study: Acute and convalescent COVID-19 samples came from the United States, Italy and Spain. In each case, the material was cDNA or gDNA derived from T cells, B-cell-depleted T cells, or PBMCs.

Original analysis: Nucleated cell counts were estimated from reference gene primer amplification. Profiling relied on immunoSEQ multiplex PCR, and the TCRdb table lists in-frame clones only, not all of them. The V and J calls and clone size were taken over from that table, and D and trimming were inferred from the DNA. The sample lists about 340,000 clones, around four fifths occurring once. The V segment lost 2 bases and the J segment 3 bases; nucleotides outside the gene matches: 16. Germline V gene lookup returns CDR1 LNHNV and CDR2 YYDKDF (reference sequence). This CDR3 comprises 20 residues. The receptor was isolated from a man between 25 and 39 years old with active or convalescent COVID-19. The gene calls are TRBV15 and TRBJ2-1; 10 bases align to TRBD2. Sequenced input: peripheral blood. In DNA form, the CDR3 reads TGTGCCACCAGCAGACCCCCGCCCCCAGGGACTAGCGCTTTCTACAATGAGCAGTTCTTC. Residues: CATSRPPPPGTSAFYNEQFF.